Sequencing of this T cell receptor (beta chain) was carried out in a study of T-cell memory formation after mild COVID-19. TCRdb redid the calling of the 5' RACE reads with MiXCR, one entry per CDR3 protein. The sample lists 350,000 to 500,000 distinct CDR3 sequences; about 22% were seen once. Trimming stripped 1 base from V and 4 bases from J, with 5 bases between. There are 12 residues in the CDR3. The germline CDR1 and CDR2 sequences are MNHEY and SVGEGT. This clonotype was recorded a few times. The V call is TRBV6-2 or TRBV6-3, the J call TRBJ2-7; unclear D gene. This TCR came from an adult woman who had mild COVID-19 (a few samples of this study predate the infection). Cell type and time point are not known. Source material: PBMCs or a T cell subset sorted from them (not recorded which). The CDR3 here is CASSYYSYEQYF. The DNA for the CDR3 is TGTGCCAGCAGTTACTATTCATACGAGCAGTACTTC.